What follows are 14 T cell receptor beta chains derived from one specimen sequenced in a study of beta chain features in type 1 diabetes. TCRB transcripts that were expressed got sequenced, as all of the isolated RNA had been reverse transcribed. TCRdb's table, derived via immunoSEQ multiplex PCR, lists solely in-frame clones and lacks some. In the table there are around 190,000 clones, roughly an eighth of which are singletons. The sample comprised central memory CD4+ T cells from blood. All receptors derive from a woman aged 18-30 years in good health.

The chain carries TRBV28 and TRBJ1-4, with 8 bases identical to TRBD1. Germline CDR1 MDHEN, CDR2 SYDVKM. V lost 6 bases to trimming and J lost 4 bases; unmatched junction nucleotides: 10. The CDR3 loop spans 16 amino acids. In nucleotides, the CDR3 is TGTGCCAGCAGACACGATCCGGGACAGGTTAATGAAAAACTGTTTTTT. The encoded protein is CASRHDPGQVNEKLFF.

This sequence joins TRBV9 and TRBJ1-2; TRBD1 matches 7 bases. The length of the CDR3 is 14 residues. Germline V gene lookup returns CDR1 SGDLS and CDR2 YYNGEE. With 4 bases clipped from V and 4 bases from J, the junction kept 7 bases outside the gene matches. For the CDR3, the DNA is TGTGCCAGCAGCACATCGACAGGGACCTATGGCTACACCTTC. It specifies CASSTSTGTYGYTF.

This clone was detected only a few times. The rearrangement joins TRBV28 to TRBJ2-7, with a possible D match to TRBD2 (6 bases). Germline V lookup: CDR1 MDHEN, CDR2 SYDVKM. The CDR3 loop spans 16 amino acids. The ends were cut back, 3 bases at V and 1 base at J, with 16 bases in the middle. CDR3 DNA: TGTGCCAGCAGTTTGGGGGGTATCGGCCTTTCCTACGAGCAGTACTTC. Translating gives CASSLGGIGLSYEQYF.

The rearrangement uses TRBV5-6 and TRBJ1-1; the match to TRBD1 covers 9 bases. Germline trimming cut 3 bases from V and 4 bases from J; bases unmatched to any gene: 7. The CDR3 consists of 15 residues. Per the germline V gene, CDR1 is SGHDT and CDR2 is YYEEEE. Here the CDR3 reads CASSSPGQGGTEAFF. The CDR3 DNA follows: TGTGCCAGCAGCTCTCCGGGACAGGGAGGCACTGAAGCTTTCTTT.

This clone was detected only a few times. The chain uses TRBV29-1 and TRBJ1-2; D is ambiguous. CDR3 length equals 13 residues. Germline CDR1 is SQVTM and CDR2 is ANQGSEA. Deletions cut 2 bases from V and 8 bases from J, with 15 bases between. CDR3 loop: CSVERGKDRGYTF. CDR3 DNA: TGCAGCGTTGAACGGGGAAAGGATCGCGGCTACACCTTC.

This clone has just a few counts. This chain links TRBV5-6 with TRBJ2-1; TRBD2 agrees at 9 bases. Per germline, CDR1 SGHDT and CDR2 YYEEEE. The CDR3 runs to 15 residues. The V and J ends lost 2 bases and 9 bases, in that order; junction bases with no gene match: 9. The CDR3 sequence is CASSFPAGGPGEQFF. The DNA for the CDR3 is TGTGCCAGCAGCTTCCCGGCGGGAGGGCCAGGTGAGCAGTTCTTC.

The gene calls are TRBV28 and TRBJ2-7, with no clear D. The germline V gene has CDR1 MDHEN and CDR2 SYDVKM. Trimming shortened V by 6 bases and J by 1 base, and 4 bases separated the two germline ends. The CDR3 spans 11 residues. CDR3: CASSTSYEQYF. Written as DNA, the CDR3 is TGTGCCAGCAGCACTTCCTACGAGCAGTACTTC.

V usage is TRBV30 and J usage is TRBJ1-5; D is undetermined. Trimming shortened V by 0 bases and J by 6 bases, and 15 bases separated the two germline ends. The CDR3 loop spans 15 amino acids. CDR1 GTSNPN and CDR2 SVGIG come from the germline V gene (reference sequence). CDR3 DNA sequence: TGTGCCTGGAGTGTACTAGGAGGGCTGGGTCAGCCCCAGCATTTT. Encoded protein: CAWSVLGGLGQPQHF.

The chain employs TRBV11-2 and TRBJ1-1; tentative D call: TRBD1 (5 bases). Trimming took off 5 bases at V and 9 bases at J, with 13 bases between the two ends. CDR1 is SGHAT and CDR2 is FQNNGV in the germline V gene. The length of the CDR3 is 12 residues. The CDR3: CASSPNQGKAFF. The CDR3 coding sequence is TGTGCCAGCAGCCCAAACCAGGGAAAAGCTTTCTTT.

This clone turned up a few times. The CDR3 sequence: CASSLAAGDSEQFF. Written as DNA, the CDR3 is TGTGCCAGCAGCTTAGCGGCGGGAGATAGTGAGCAGTTCTTC. This sequence joins TRBV11-3 and TRBJ2-1; TRBD2 matches 7 bases. Germline CDR1 and CDR2: SGHNT and YENEEA. The V and J ends lost 1 base and 9 bases, in that order; junction bases with no gene match: 6. The CDR3 sequence is 14 residues long.

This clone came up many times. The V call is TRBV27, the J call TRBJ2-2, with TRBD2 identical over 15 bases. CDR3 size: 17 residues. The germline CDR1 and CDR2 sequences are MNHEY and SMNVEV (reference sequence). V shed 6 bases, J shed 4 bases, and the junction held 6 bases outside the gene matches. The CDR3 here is CASSGLAGGPVTGELFF. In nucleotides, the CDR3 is TGTGCCAGCAGCGGACTAGCGGGAGGGCCAGTCACCGGGGAGCTGTTTTTT.

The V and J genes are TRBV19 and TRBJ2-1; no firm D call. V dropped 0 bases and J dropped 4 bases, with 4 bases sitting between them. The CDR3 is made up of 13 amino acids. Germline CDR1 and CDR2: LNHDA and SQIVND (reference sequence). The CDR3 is CASSIDRYNEQFF. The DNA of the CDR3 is TGTGCCAGTAGTATAGACAGATACAATGAGCAGTTCTTC. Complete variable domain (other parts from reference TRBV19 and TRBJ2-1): DGGITQSPKYLFRKEGQNVTLSCEQNLNHDAMYWYRQDPGQGLRLIYYSQIVNDFQKGDIAEGYSVSREKKESFPLTVTSAQKNPTAFYLCASSIDRYNEQFFGPGTRLTVL.

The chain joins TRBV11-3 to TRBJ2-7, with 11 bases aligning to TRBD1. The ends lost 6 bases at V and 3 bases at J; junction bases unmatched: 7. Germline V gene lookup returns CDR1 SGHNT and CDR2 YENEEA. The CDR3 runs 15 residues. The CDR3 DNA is TGTGCCAGCAGTCGCGGACAGGGGGCGGACTACGAGCAGTACTTC. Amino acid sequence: CASSRGQGADYEQYF.

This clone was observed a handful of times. CDR3 protein: CASSQGQGEQGYTF. CDR3 DNA sequence: TGTGCCAGCAGCCAGGGACAGGGGGAGCAAGGCTACACCTTC. V and J are TRBV5-4 and TRBJ1-2, with TRBD1 matching over 11 bases. The CDR3 is 14 residues long. V shed 4 bases and J 8 bases; nucleotides not matched to a gene: 7. Germline CDR1 and CDR2: SGHNT and YYREEE (reference sequence).